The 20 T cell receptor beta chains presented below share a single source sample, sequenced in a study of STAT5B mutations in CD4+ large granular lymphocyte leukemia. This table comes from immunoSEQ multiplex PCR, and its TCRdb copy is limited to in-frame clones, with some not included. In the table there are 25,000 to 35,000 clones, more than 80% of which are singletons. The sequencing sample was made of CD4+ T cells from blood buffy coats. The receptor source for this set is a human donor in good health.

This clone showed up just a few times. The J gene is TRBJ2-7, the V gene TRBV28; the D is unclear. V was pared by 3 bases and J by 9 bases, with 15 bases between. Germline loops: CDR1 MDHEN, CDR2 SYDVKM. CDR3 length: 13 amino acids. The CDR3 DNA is TGTGCCAGCAGTTTTCGCCCAAACCTCGGGCAGTACTTC. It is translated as CASSFRPNLGQYF.

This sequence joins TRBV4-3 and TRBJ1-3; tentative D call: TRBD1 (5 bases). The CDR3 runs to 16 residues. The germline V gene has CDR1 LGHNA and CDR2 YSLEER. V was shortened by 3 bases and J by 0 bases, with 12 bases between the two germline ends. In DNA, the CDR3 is TGCGCCAGCAGCCACGGGACGGCCAGCTCTGGAAACACCATATATTTT. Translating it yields CASSHGTASSGNTIYF.

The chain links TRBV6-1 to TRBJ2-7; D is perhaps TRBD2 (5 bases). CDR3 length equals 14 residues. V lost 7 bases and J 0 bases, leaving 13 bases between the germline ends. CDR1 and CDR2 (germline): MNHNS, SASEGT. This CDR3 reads CASTGNGHSYEQYF. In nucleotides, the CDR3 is TGTGCCAGCACCGGGAACGGGCACTCCTACGAGCAGTACTTC.

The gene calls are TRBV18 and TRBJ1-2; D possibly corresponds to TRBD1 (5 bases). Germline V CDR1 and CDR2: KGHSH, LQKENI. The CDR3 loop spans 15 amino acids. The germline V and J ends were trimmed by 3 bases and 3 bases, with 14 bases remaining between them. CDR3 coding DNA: TGTGCCAGCTCACCTTCGGGACGGACCTACTATGGCTACACCTTC. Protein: CASSPSGRTYYGYTF.

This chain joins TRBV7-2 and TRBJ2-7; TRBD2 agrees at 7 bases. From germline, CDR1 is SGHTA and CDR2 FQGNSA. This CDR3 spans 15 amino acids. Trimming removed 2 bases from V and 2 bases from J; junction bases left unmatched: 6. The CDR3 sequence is CASSLTYGGTYEQYF. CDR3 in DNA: TGTGCCAGCAGCTTAACGTACGGGGGGACCTACGAGCAGTACTTC.

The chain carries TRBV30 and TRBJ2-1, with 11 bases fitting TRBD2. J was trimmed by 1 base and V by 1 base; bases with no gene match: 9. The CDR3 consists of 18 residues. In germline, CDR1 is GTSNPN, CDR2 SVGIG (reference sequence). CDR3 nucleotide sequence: TGTGCCTGGAGTGATAGATTAGCGGGAGGGTTATCCTACAATGAGCAGTTCTTC. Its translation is CAWSDRLAGGLSYNEQFF. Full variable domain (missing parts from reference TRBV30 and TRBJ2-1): SQTIHQWPATLVQPVGSPLSLECTVEGTSNPNLYWYRQAAGRGLQLLFYSVGIGQISSEVPQNLSASRPQDRQFILSSKKLLLSDSGFYLCAWSDRLAGGLSYNEQFFGPGTRLTVL.

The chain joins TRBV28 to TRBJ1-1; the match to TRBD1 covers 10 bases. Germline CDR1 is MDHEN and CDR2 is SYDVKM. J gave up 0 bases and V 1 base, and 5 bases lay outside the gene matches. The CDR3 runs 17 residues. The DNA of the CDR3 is TGTGCCAGCAGTTTATCCATGACAGGGGGCCTGAACACTGAAGCTTTCTTT. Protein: CASSLSMTGGLNTEAFF.

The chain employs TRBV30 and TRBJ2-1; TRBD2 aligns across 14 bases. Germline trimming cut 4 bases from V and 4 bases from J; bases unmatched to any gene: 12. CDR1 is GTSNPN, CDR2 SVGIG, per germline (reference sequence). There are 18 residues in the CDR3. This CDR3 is CAWTSGTSGSVRYNEQFF. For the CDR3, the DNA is TGTGCCTGGACCTCCGGGACTAGCGGGAGCGTTCGGTACAATGAGCAGTTCTTC.

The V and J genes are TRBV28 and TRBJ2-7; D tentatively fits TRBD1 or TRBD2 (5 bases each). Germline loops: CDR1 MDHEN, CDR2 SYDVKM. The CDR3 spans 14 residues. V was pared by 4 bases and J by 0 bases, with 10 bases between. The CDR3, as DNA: TGTGCCAGCAGTTCCGAGGGACGCTCCTACGAGCAGTACTTC. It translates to CASSSEGRSYEQYF.

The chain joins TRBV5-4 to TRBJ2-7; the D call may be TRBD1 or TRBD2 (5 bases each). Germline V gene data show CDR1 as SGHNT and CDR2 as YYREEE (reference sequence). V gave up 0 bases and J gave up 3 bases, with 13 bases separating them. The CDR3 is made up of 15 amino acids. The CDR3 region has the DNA TGTGCCAGCAGCTTGGCCGGGGCAGGGTTCTACGAGCAGTACTTC. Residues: CASSLAGAGFYEQYF. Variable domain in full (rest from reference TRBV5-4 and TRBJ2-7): ETGVTQSPTHLIKTRGQQVTLRCSSQSGHNTVSWYQQALGQGPQFIFQYYREEENGRGNFPPRFSGLQFPNYSSELNVNALELDDSALYLCASSLAGAGFYEQYFGPGTRLTVT.

CDR3 sequence: CASSIDTGGTIYF. CDR3 nucleotide sequence: TGTGCCAGCAGCATAGATACAGGGGGCACCATATATTTT. This chain joins TRBV7-2 and TRBJ1-3; TRBD1 aligns across 8 bases. Germline loops: CDR1 SGHTA, CDR2 FQGNSA. The CDR3 totals 13 residues. V lost 5 bases to trimming and J lost 9 bases; unmatched junction nucleotides: 6.

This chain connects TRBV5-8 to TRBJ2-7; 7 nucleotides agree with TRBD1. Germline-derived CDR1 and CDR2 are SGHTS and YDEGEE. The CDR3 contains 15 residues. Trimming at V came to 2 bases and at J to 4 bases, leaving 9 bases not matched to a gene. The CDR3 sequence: CASSFQQGLGYEQYF. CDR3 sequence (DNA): TGTGCCAGCAGCTTTCAACAGGGGCTGGGTTACGAGCAGTACTTC.

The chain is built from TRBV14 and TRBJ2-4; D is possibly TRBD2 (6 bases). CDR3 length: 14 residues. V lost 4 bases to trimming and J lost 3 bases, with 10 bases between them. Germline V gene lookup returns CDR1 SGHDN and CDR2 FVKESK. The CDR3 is CASSPYGGKNIQYF. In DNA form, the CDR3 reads TGTGCCAGCAGCCCTTACGGGGGCAAAAACATTCAGTACTTC. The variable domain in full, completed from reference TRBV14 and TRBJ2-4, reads EAGVTQFPSHSVIEKGQTVTLRCDPISGHDNLYWYRRVMGKEIKFLLHFVKESKQDESGMPNNRFLAERTGGTYSTLKVQPAELEDSGVYFCASSPYGGKNIQYFGAGTRLSVL.

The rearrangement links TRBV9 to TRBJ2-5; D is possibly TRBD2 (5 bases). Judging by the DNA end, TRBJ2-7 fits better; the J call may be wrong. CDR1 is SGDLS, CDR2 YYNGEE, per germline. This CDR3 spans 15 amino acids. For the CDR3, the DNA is TGTGCCAGCAGCGTAGGGCCAGCGGAGCACTACGAGCAGTACTTC. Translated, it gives CASSVGPAEHYEQYF.

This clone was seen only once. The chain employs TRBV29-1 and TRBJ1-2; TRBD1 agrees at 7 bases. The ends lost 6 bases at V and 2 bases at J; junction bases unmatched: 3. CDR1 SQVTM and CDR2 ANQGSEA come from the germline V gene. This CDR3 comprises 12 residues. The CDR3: CSVGGANYGYTF. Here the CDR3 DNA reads TGCAGCGTAGGGGGCGCGAACTATGGCTACACCTTC.

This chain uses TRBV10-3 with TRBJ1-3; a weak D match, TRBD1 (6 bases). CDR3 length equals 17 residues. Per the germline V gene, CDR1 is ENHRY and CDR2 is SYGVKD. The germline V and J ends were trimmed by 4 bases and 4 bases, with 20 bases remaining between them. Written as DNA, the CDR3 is TGTGCCATCAGTGGTCCTTGGGGGCCGGGTGAGGGAAACACCATATATTTT. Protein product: CAISGPWGPGEGNTIYF.

In DNA, the CDR3 is TGTGCCAGCAGTTCGCAGGCCCTAAAGGGACTAGCGGGAGGCGGTGAGACCCAGTACTTC. Protein sequence: CASSSQALKGLAGGGETQYF. The genes are TRBV28 and TRBJ2-5; 15 nucleotides align to TRBD2. Per the germline V gene, CDR1 is MDHEN and CDR2 is SYDVKM. The CDR3 extends over 20 amino acids. With V trimmed by 4 bases and J by 5 bases, 17 bases remained unmatched.

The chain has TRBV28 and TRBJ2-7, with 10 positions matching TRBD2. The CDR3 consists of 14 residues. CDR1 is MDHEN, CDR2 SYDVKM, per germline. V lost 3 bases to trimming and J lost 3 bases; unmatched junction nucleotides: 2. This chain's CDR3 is CASSLASGSYEQYF. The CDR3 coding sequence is TGTGCCAGCAGTTTGGCTAGCGGGAGCTACGAGCAGTACTTC.

The CDR3 sequence is CASRPVGLGNTIYF. CDR3 DNA sequence: TGTGCCAGCAGACCGGTCGGCCTTGGAAACACCATATATTTT. The rearrangement uses TRBV6-1 and TRBJ1-3, with D uncertain. The CDR3 loop spans 14 amino acids. V lost 6 bases and J lost 3, with 12 bases in between. Germline loops: CDR1 MNHNS, CDR2 SASEGT.

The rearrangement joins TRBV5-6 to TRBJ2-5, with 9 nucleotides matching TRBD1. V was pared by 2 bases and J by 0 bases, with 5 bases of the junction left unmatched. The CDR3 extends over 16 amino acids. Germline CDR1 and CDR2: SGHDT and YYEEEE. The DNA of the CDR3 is TGTGCCAGCAGCTTCCGGACAGGGGACTACCAAGAGACCCAGTACTTC. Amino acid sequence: CASSFRTGDYQETQYF.